Below, 18 T cell receptor beta chains from the same sample are listed, as sequenced in a study of blood T cell repertoires in COVID-19. Some clones are missing from TCRdb's copy, which holds only in-frame ones; the method was immunoSEQ multiplex PCR. The sample lists hundreds of thousands of clones; roughly 88% were seen once. Sample: peripheral blood. These receptors were collected from a woman aged 80 or older with COVID-19, enrolled during active disease.

CDR3 sequence: CASSRSEETQYF. Written as DNA, the CDR3 is TGCGCCAGCAGCCGGAGCGAAGAGACCCAGTACTTC. This sequence joins TRBV5-1 and TRBJ2-5; D is unresolved. The germline V gene encodes CDR1 SGHRS and CDR2 YFSETQ. The CDR3 is made up of 12 amino acids. Trimming pared 4 bases from V and 3 bases from J, leaving 7 bases between.

V is TRBV7-2 and J is TRBJ2-1; 10 bases line up with TRBD2. Germline loops: CDR1 SGHTA, CDR2 FQGNSA. The CDR3 consists of 17 residues. With V trimmed by 3 bases and J by 1 base, 6 bases remained unmatched. CDR3 region: CASSLRTSGVSYNEQFF. The CDR3 nucleotides are TGTGCCAGCAGCTTGAGAACTAGCGGGGTGTCCTACAATGAGCAGTTCTTC.

The chain carries TRBV19 and TRBJ2-1, with 9 nucleotides matching TRBD1. V lost 6 bases and J lost 6; bases outside the gene matches: 9. The germline V gene encodes CDR1 LNHDA and CDR2 SQIVND (reference sequence). The CDR3 runs 15 residues. CDR3 region: CASRHQGQGFNEQFF. CDR3 DNA: TGTGCCAGTAGGCATCAGGGACAGGGTTTCAATGAGCAGTTCTTC.

V is TRBV5-4 and J is TRBJ1-1, with TRBD1 matching 9 bases. V was clipped by 2 bases and J by 3 bases; unmatched bases: 2. In germline, CDR1 is SGHNT, CDR2 YYREEE (reference sequence). This CDR3 is built from 14 residues. For the CDR3, the DNA is TGTGCCAGCAGCTTCCGGGACAGGGACACTGAAGCTTTCTTT. The encoded protein is CASSFRDRDTEAFF. The full variable domain, with the rest looked up from reference TRBV5-4 and TRBJ1-1, is ETGVTQSPTHLIKTRGQQVTLRCSSQSGHNTVSWYQQALGQGPQFIFQYYREEENGRGNFPPRFSGLQFPNYSSELNVNALELDDSALYLCASSFRDRDTEAFFGQGTRLTVV.

This clone has only a few counts. The chain links TRBV6-5 to TRBJ1-5; 9 bases map to TRBD1. With 6 bases clipped from V and 5 bases from J, the junction kept 2 bases outside the gene matches. The germline V gene encodes CDR1 MNHEY and CDR2 SVGAGI. This CDR3 has 13 residues. The DNA of the CDR3 is TGTGCCAGCAGCCGACAGGGGGATCAGCCCCAGCATTTT. Translation gives CASSRQGDQPQHF.

The chain links TRBV6-2 or TRBV6-3 to TRBJ1-6; TRBD1 is a possible D gene (5 bases). Germline CDR1 reads MNHEY; CDR2 reads SVGEGT. The CDR3 has 18 residues. V gave up 2 bases and J gave up 0 bases, with 14 bases separating them. In DNA, the CDR3 is TGTGCCAGCAGTTACGGGGCCAAGGGAAGCTCCTATAATTCACCCCTCCACTTT. Protein: CASSYGAKGSSYNSPLHF.

This chain links TRBV7-7 with TRBJ2-1; TRBD2 agrees at 10 bases. CDR3 length: 14 residues. Germline CDR1 SSHAT, CDR2 FNYEAQ (reference sequence). J gave up 9 bases and V 7 bases, and 9 bases lay outside the gene matches. The CDR3 DNA follows: TGTGCCAGCACGGAACTAGCGGGGTCTAGTGAGCAGTTCTTC. This encodes CASTELAGSSEQFF.

This clone turned up a few times. The chain employs TRBV7-8 and TRBJ1-2, with D tentatively TRBD1 (5 bases). V was trimmed by 1 base and J by 0 bases, leaving 9 bases between them. The CDR3 contains 15 residues. Germline V gene lookup returns CDR1 SGHVS and CDR2 FQNEAQ. The CDR3 here is CASSLGGRSNYGYTF. The CDR3 DNA follows: TGTGCCAGCAGCTTAGGGGGGAGGTCTAACTATGGCTACACCTTC.

The genes are TRBV6-2 or TRBV6-3 and TRBJ1-5; 7 nucleotides agree with TRBD1. Trimming removed 3 bases from V and 4 bases from J; junction bases left unmatched: 3. This CDR3 spans 14 amino acids. CDR1 is MNHEY, CDR2 SVGEGT, per germline. CDR3 DNA: TGTGCCAGCAGTTATATGACAGGGAATCAGCCCCAGCATTTT. Amino acids: CASSYMTGNQPQHF.

The chain is built from TRBV10-3 and TRBJ2-3; 7 bases fit TRBD2. J lost 1 base, V lost 0 bases, and 1 base had no gene match. Per the germline V gene, CDR1 is ENHRY and CDR2 is SYGVKD. There are 15 residues in the CDR3. CDR3 in DNA: TGTGCCATCAGTGAGTCCCTAGCGGGCACAGATACGCAGTATTTT. It yields the protein CAISESLAGTDTQYF.

This rearrangement joins TRBV7-9 to TRBJ2-1; tentatively, D is TRBD1 (6 bases). There are 15 residues in the CDR3. Per germline, CDR1 SEHNR and CDR2 FQNEAQ (reference sequence). V gave up 3 bases and J gave up 8 bases, with 17 bases separating them. CDR3 sequence (DNA): TGTGCCAGCAGCTTCAGGAACAGGGAAGGCGATGAGCAGTTCTTC. This codes for CASSFRNREGDEQFF.

This chain links TRBV3-1 (or the pseudogene TRBV3-2) with TRBJ2-5; 10 nucleotides match TRBD2. CDR1 and CDR2 (germline): LGHDT, YNNKEL (reference sequence). The CDR3 is made up of 16 amino acids. Trimming cost V 5 bases and J 3 bases; bases outside gene matches: 9. The CDR3 DNA sequence: TGTGCCAGCAGCTCCCGGACTAGCGGTCGAAAAGAGACCCAGTACTTC. It is translated as CASSSRTSGRKETQYF.

J is TRBJ1-4 and V is TRBV11-2; 8 bases are shared with TRBD1. Per germline, CDR1 SGHAT and CDR2 FQNNGV. The CDR3 has 15 residues. The trim removed 5 bases at V and 7 bases at J, leaving 9 bases unmatched. The CDR3, as DNA: TGTGCCAGCAGCCCCTCCCCGGACAGGGTTGAAAAACTGTTTTTT. This encodes CASSPSPDRVEKLFF. The full variable domain, in which reference TRBV11-2 and TRBJ1-4 provide the parts outside the CDR3, is EAGVAQSPRYKIIEKRQSVAFWCNPISGHATLYWYQQILGQGPKLLIQFQNNGVVDDSQLPKDRFSAERLKGVDSTLKIQPAKLEDSAVYLCASSPSPDRVEKLFFGSGTQLSVL.

The chain links TRBV28 to TRBJ1-1; 7 bases line up with TRBD1. CDR1 is MDHEN, CDR2 SYDVKM, per germline. This CDR3 region has 14 residues. The junction had 11 bases not matched to a gene; V was cut back by 3 bases and J by 10 bases. The CDR3 region is CASSFVGQFLGAFF. As DNA, the CDR3 is TGTGCCAGCAGTTTTGTGGGACAGTTTCTAGGAGCTTTCTTT. The whole variable domain, remainder taken from reference TRBV28 and TRBJ1-1, is DVKVTQSSRYLVKRTGEKVFLECVQDMDHENMFWYRQDPGLGLRLIYFSYDVKMKEKGDIPEGYSVSREKKERFSLILESASTNQTSMYLCASSFVGQFLGAFFGQGTRLTVV.

The chain uses TRBV6-2 or TRBV6-3 and TRBJ2-5; 7 nucleotides match TRBD1. There are 11 residues in the CDR3. V shed 6 bases and J 5 bases; nucleotides not matched to a gene: 0. CDR1 is MNHEY and CDR2 is SVGEGT in the germline V gene. CDR3 sequence reads: CASSRGETQYF. The CDR3 DNA is TGTGCCAGCAGCAGGGGGGAGACCCAGTACTTC.

This sequence joins TRBV3-1 (or the pseudogene TRBV3-2) and TRBJ2-7; 9 positions match TRBD2. Looked up from germline, CDR1 is LGHDT and CDR2 is YNNKEL (reference sequence). The CDR3 is 16 residues long. J gave up 5 bases and V 2 bases, and 10 bases lay outside the gene matches. CDR3 in DNA: TGTGCCAGCAGCCAAAGGGGCGGGGGGGTTCACAACGAGCAGTACTTC. Translating gives CASSQRGGGVHNEQYF.

CDR3 amino acids: CASAAGGQGETQYF. CDR3 bases: TGTGCCAGCGCGGCGGGGGGGCAGGGAGAGACCCAGTACTTC. This chain connects TRBV6-1 to TRBJ2-5; 9 bases fit TRBD2. CDR3 length: 14 residues. The V gene's germline CDR1 is MNHNS and CDR2 SASEGT. The V gene end was trimmed by 8 bases and the J gene end by 4 bases; junction bases not matched to a gene: 8.

The chain combines TRBV7-8 with TRBJ2-7; the D gene is possibly TRBD1 (6 bases). Germline V lookup: CDR1 SGHVS, CDR2 FQNEAQ. V shed 6 bases and J shed 2 bases, with 14 bases lying between them. This CDR3 region has 14 residues. The CDR3 bases are TGTGCCAGCAGGCCCGGGACACTAGCCTACGAGCAGTACTTC. This gives the protein CASRPGTLAYEQYF.